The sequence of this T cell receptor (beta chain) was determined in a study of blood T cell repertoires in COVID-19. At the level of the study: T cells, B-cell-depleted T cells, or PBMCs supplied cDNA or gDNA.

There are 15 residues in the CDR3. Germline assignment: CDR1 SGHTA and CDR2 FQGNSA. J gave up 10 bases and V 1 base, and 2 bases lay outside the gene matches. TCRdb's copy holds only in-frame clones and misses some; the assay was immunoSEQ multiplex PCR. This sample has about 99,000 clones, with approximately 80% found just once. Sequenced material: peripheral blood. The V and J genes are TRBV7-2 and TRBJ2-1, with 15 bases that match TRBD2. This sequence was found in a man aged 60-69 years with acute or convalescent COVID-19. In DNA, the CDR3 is TGTGCCAGCAGCTTAGTCGGGACTAGCGGGGGGGAGCAGTTCTTC. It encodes CASSLVGTSGGEQFF.